This T cell receptor (beta chain) was documented in a study of blood T cells in healthy people across ages. Study observations and caveats: Calculation of diversity from one million T cells yielded estimates considered to be underestimates.

Germline lookup yields CDR1 SQVTM and CDR2 ANQGSEA. The CDR3 has 16 amino acids. The trim removed 3 bases at V and 0 bases at J, leaving 6 bases unmatched. On this clonotype itself: Antigen specificity is unknown.

The second PCR ran about 7 to 12 cycles with a sample-barcoded 5' primer and J-beta primers. The authors tagged each cDNA molecule using a template-switch adaptor with 12 random nucleotides. TCRdb re-analysed the 5' RACE reads in MiXCR, keeping a single row per CDR3 protein. This table holds 1 million or so distinct CDR3 sequences, roughly a quarter found once. A further study also used this sample, focusing on T cells of mothers and their children.

This TCR was sampled from a girl aged 2 to 9 in good health. Sequencing was done on a sample of blood. The chain uses TRBV29-1 and TRBJ2-1; 9 nucleotides match TRBD2. The CDR3 DNA is TGCAGCGTTGAGACTGGGACTAGCTCCTCCTACAATGAGCAGTTCTTC. It encodes CSVETGTSSSYNEQFF.